This TCR beta chain was documented in a study of cytomegalovirus exposure and HLA in healthy donors. The PCR had 60 Vbeta and 13 Jbeta primers. Method: immunoSEQ multiplex PCR; TCRdb's copy keeps in-frame clones and lacks some. The sample lists 100,000 to 150,000 clones, approximately 74% occurring once. Per the germline V gene, CDR1 is KGHSH and CDR2 is LQKENI. Trimming took off 2 bases at V and 5 bases at J, with 9 bases between the two ends. The CDR3 has 13 residues. The sequenced material came from PBMCs. The chain joins TRBV18 to TRBJ1-1; D is unresolved. The clonotype was recovered from a male donor in good health and CMV-seronegative. CDR3 sequence: CASSPFASTEAFF. The CDR3 DNA follows: TGTGCCAGCTCACCATTCGCTAGTACTGAAGCTTTCTTT.